This T cell receptor beta chain emerged from a study of T cell changes during pregnancy in multiple sclerosis. CDR3 size: 16 residues. In germline, CDR1 is LGHNA, CDR2 YNFKEQ. The germline V and J ends were trimmed by 0 bases and 4 bases, with 13 bases remaining between them. Only in-frame clones appear in the TCRdb table, and some are missing; sequencing was by immunoSEQ multiplex PCR. The sample records some 36,000 clones, roughly 93% being singletons. Sequenced here: peripheral blood, sampled in the second trimester of pregnancy. The receptor's source is a female donor in good health, enrolled as a control in a pregnancy study. This chain connects TRBV4-2 to TRBJ2-1; no firm D call. CDR3: CASSQEAPGQYNEQFF. CDR3 DNA: TGTGCCAGCAGCCAAGAGGCACCTGGCCAATACAATGAGCAGTTCTTC.